This T cell receptor beta chain appears in the sequencing data of a study of cytomegalovirus exposure and HLA in healthy donors (dated 2017 in TCRdb). For the wider study: An earlier analysis of some 500 of the donors reported approximately 290 Gb of sequence data and approximately 110 million unique TCR beta sequences from about 179 million T cells. HLA typing covered class I and class II loci at four-digit resolution. To predict cytomegalovirus infection status, the study brought together high-throughput TCR immunosequencing, statistical association of individual TCRs with disease status, and machine learning. About five DR-DQ haplotypes were handled as single units for association and clustering because linkage in the cohort was strong. Every discovery cohort repertoire had been produced on one sequencing platform. Along with the approximately 650-subject first cohort, a separate validation cohort of 120 different subjects was used. To study patterns of TCR occurrence, a later analysis re-analyzed previously published TCR beta repertoires from 600 to 750 donors and added high-resolution HLA genotyping. Using immunosequencing, the study profiled T cell repertoires from 500 to 800 subjects and related those repertoires to cytomegalovirus serostatus. The study aimed to test whether signatures of past pathogen exposure could be identified by cataloging public T cell receptors. In a later genetic analysis, genome-wide SNP genotypes for about three fifths of the roughly 670 donors were used, and that subset was treated as a discovery cohort. Rather than using new phenotypic data, the later analysis identified candidate immune exposures from TCR beta sequences and from how often those sequences occurred across donors. Donor age, sex, ethnicity and CMV serostatus were compiled together with the repertoire data. Across around 400 genotyped donors of the cohort, an average of about 200,000 unique TCR beta nucleotide sequences per donor were sequenced, and 15% to 20% of those sequences were non-productive. An earlier analysis of some 500 of the donors applied high-throughput TCR beta sequencing to assess whether each TCR beta V gene segment acted as functional or pseudogenic. The number of donors typed differed by locus, with 629-630 for A, B, C, DRB1 and DQB1, 522 for DQA1, 600 to 610 for DPA1, and 450 to 480 for DPB1. An early release covering 550 to 700 HLA-typed donors comprised approximately 290 gigabases of sequencing data and around 80 million unique TCR sequences. Of the roughly 400 genotyped donors, roughly 85% fell in the genetic ancestry cluster associated with self-reported Caucasian donors.

Library generation was performed with the immunoSEQ multiplex PCR assay. For the multiplex PCR, a mixture combining 60 forward primers for TCR Vbeta segments and 13 reverse primers for TCR Jbeta segments was used. Amplification of the CDR3 region of rearranged TCR beta genes was performed with a multiplex PCR assay on genomic DNA. The amplified TCR beta libraries were sequenced on the Illumina HiSeq System as 87-base-pair reads. The original pipeline was this. Across the 670 or so repertoires, a later analysis counted some 80 million unique TCR beta chains, some 11 million of which were shared by at least two donors. Raw reads were error-corrected and collapsed into unique sequences with a nearest-neighbor algorithm that merged closely related sequences to remove PCR and sequencing errors. To assign V, D and J gene segments, CDR3 sequences were aligned to IMGT reference sequences. For a sequence to be retained, a match of at least six nucleotides to both a V gene segment and a J gene segment was required. Rearrangements were classified as productive when the CDR3 lacked stop codons and remained in frame with V and J, and all other rearrangements were classified as non-productive. CDR3 was defined according to IMGT convention as the region running from the second conserved V-encoded cysteine to the conserved J-encoded phenylalanine. The earlier analysis of 500 to 600 of the donors excluded sequences that lacked an unambiguous match to a single V gene segment. An earlier analysis of 587 of the donors called V segments functional above 56.7% productive rearrangements and segregating when the between-donor standard deviation exceeded 5%. To diagnose cytomegalovirus status from the catalog of TCR beta chain sequences, a statistical classification framework was built. In a later analysis, V and J genes were assigned by comparing TCR nucleotide sequences against IMGT/GENE-DB human TR gene sequences. A later analysis assigned CDR3 sequences and most-parsimonious VDJ recombination scenarios with the TCRdist pipeline. A later analysis defined each TCR beta chain by its CDR3 amino acid sequence plus V-gene family, and excluded reads lacking a unique V-gene family. As a way to deal with suspected cross-contamination and a sequencing artifact, a later analysis dropped 450 to 700 nucleotide sequences that were highly shared and had low generation probability. For each public chain, a later analysis derived a clonal expansion index from normalized ranks of inferred template counts within each repertoire. In a later analysis, generation probabilities were computed with a VDJ recombination model fitted to out-of-frame rearrangements, and the resulting probabilities were checked against IGoR. Hypergeometric tests were used in a later analysis to score TCR-TCR, TCR-HLA and TCR-CMV co-occurrence, with a repertoire-size bias correction applied to the TCR pairs. In a later analysis, false discovery rates were estimated by permuting HLA or CMV assignments 20 times. A later analysis grouped co-occurring TCRs with DBSCAN, adding TCRdist sequence similarity when clustering within HLA-allele-positive subsets. For co-occurrence clustering, repertoires with fewer than 30,000 or more than 120,000 public chains were excluded, along with roughly 5 repertoires with anomalous nucleotide sharing. Not all clones reach the TCRdb copy of this immuneACCESS table, which keeps in-frame sequences only. Checked studies attribute under half of the gap to unresolved V genes and leave the rest unexplained. Clone size and the V and J calls come from that table; the DNA yielded D and trimming. The sample table lists about 120,000 clones, 80% of them with a count of one. Approximately 8.8% of the sample rests with the top ten.

As for this clone: Its antigen target is currently unknown. There are no base qualities to consult, and no much larger clone falls within one base.

The cohort consisted of fewer than 700 healthy bone marrow donors. At the time of sampling, every cohort member was nominally healthy, though immune exposures that went unrecorded were likely present. The donor tested CMV seropositive and was one of the 289 seropositive cohort members. A peripheral blood sample was collected from each donor, and TCR beta sequencing was performed on peripheral blood mononuclear cells. The Qiagen DNeasy Blood Extraction Kit was used to extract genomic DNA from the blood cell samples. Results and caveats for the whole study, not just this receptor: According to a later analysis, parvovirus B19, influenza, CMV and Epstein-Barr virus appeared linked to several top co-occurrence clusters. In both the original and validation cohorts, the classifier was reported to diagnose cytomegalovirus status with high specificity and sensitivity. The study gave a list of under 200 TCR beta chains associated with cytomegalovirus. Linkage disequilibrium might explain the correlated functional status among segregating V segments, but an unknown experimental factor could not be excluded. This cohort had only TCR beta chains sequenced, and the lack of alpha or paired-chain data limited which features could be detected. Across donors, most TCR sequences were observed very rarely, whereas some public TCRs were present in many individuals. The presence/absence analyses assumed that sequencing depth was roughly uniform across donors, and that assumption may not be true. Broadly in line with IMGT annotations, most TCR beta V segments showed up in productive rearrangements about 87% or about 30% of the time in an earlier analysis of 587 of the donors. A group of highly shared sequence variants was considered likely to be a technical artifact of the sequencing pipeline. Over 15 rarely observed V segments, including chromosome 9 orphons, were excluded from the earlier analysis of approximately 500 of the donors because counts were too low. In a later analysis, most CMV-associated TCR beta chains were found to appear HLA-restricted, with HLA associations seemingly driven largely by CMV exposure. When HLA alleles, especially DR and DQ, strongly co-occurred, attributing TCR associations to individual alleles was difficult. A further reported finding was that TCR beta sequences accurately predicted the HLA-A and HLA-B alleles for most subjects in the first cohort. Because the 87-base-pair reads could not distinguish some IMGT-functional V segments, including TRBV6-2 and TRBV6-3, those segments were excluded. Because HLA typing was missing for some donors at each locus, association tests included only the typed subset. In a later analysis, the rate of TCR association differed among HLA loci, with DRB1 alleles having the most associated TCRs and HLA-C alleles having the fewest. A few of the identified cytomegalovirus-associated TCR beta chains were confirmed in vitro to be specific for cytomegalovirus antigens. Specific HLA alleles were associated with more than 15,000 TCR beta sequences at a false discovery rate of 0.05 in a later analysis. The only immune exposure information available for the cohort was CMV serostatus. According to the authors, the approach could potentially be generalized to other disease states and immunological phenotypes. A later genetic analysis associated a missense DCLRE1C variant with V-gene and J-gene trimming of TCR beta chains, and an independent cohort replicated the association. Compared with equally common non-associated chains, HLA-associated TCR beta chains in a later analysis were more clonally expanded and had lower generation probabilities. In a later genetic analysis, fewer N-insertions in productive TCRs were reported among donors in an Asian-associated ancestry cluster than the approximately 670-donor mean.

From the cysteine through the phenylalanine, the CDR3 covers 15 amino acids. The CDR3 DNA has 45 bases and is translated from base 1. From a lookup of the germline V gene, CDR1 and CDR2 are ENHRY and SYGVKD. V drops 3 bases and J drops 2 bases, leaving 10 bases in between. The receptor was isolated from a female donor in good health and CMV-seropositive. The rearranged chain carries TRBV10-3 and TRBJ1-4, with no confident D gene call. Sequenced material: PBMCs. The nucleotide sequence reads as follows: TGTGCCATCAGTGACAGTTCCGGGACTAATGAAAAACTGTTTTTT. Protein translation: CAISDSSGTNEKLFF.